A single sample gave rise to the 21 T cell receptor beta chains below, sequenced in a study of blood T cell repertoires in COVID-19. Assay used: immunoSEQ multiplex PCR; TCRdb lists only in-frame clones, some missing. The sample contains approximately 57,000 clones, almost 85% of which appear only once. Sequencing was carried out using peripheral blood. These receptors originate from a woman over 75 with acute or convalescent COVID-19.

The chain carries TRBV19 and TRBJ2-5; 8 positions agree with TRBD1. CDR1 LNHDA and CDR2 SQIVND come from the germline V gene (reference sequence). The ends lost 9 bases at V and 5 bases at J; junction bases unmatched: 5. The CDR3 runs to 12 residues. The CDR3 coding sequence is TGTGCCAGCCGGGACAGGATTGAGACCCAGTACTTC. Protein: CASRDRIETQYF.

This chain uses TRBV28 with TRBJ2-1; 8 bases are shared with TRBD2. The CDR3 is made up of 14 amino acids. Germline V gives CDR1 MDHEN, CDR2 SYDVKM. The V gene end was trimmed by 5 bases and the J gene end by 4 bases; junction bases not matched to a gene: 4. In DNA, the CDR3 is TGTGCCAGCAGTCCTGGCGGGGGGTACAATGAGCAGTTCTTC. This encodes CASSPGGGYNEQFF.

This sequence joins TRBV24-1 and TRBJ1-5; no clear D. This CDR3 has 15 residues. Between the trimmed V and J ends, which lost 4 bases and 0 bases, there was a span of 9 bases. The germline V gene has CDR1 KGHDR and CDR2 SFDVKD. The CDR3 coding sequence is TGTGCCACCAGTGACACGGGAAATAGCAATCAGCCCCAGCATTTT. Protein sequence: CATSDTGNSNQPQHF.

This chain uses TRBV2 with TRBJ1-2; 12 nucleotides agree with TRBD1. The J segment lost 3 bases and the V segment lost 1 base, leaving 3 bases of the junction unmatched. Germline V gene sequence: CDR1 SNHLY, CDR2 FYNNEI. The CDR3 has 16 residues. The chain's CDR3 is CASSEGGQGADYGYTF. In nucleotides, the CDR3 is TGTGCCAGCAGTGAAGGGGGACAGGGGGCGGACTATGGCTACACCTTC.

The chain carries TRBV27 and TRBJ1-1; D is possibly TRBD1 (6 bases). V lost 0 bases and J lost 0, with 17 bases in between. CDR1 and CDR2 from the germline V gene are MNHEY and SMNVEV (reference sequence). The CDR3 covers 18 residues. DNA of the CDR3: TGTGCCAGCAGTTTATCGTACAGGGCTGGGGTAGTGAACACTGAAGCTTTCTTT. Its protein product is CASSLSYRAGVVNTEAFF.

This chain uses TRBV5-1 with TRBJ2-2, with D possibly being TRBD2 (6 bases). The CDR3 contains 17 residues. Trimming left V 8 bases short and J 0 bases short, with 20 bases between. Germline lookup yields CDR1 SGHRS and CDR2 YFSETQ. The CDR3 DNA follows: TGCGCCAGGGGGATAGGCGGGGTCCCGCCGAACACCGGGGAGCTGTTTTTT. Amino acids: CARGIGGVPPNTGELFF. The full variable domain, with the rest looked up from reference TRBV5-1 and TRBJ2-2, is KAGVTQTPRYLIKTRGQQVTLSCSPISGHRSVSWYQQTPGQGLQFLFEYFSETQRNKGNFPGRFSGRQFSNSRSEMNVSTLELGDSALYLCARGIGGVPPNTGELFFGEGSRLTVL.

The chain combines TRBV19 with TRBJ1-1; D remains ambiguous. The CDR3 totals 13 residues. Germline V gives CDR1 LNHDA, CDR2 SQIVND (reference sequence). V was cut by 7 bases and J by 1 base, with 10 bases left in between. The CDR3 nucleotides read TGTGCCAGTACCAATACACGGAACACTGAAGCTTTCTTT. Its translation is CASTNTRNTEAFF.

The CDR3 nucleotides are TGTGCCAGTAGTATCGACAGGGTTTCACGCACTGAAGCTTTCTTT. As protein: CASSIDRVSRTEAFF. The rearrangement links TRBV19 to TRBJ1-1, with 7 bases that match TRBD1. Germline V gene data show CDR1 as LNHDA and CDR2 as SQIVND (reference sequence). Losses at the gene ends were 3 bases for V and 4 bases for J; bases not matched to a gene: 8. The CDR3 loop spans 15 amino acids. Variable domain in full (rest from reference TRBV19 and TRBJ1-1): DGGITQSPKYLFRKEGQNVTLSCEQNLNHDAMYWYRQDPGQGLRLIYYSQIVNDFQKGDIAEGYSVSREKKESFPLTVTSAQKNPTAFYLCASSIDRVSRTEAFFGQGTRLTVV.

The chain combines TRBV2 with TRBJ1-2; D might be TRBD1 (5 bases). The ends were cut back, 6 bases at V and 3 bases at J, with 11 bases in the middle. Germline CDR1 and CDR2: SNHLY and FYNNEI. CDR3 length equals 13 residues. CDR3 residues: CASSSTVDYGYTF. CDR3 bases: TGTGCCAGCAGCTCGACAGTGGACTATGGCTACACCTTC.

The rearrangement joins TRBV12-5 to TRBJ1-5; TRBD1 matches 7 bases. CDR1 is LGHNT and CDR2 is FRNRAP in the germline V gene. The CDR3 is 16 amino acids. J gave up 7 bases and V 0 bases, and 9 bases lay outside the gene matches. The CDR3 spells CASGLVQGQGGQPQHF. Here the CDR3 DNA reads TGTGCTAGTGGTTTGGTACAGGGGCAGGGGGGCCAGCCCCAGCATTTT. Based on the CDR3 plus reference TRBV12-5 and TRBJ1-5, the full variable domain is DARVTQTPRHKVTEMGQEVTMRCQPILGHNTVFWYRQTMMQGLELLAYFRNRAPLDDSGMPKDRFSAEMPDATLATLKIQPSEPRDSAVYFCASGLVQGQGGQPQHFGDGTRLSIL.

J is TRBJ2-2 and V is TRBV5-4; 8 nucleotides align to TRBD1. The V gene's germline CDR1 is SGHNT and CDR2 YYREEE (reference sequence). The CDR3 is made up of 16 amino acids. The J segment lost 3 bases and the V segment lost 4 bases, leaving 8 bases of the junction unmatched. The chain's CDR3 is CASSGGQGRDTGELFF. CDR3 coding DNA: TGTGCCAGCAGCGGTGGACAGGGAAGGGACACCGGGGAGCTGTTTTTT.

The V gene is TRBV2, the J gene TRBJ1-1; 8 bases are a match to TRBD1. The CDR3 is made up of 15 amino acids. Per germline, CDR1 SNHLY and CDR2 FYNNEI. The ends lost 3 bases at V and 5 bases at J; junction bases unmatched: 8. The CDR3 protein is CASSETQGAGTEAFF. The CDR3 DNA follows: TGTGCCAGCAGTGAGACCCAGGGGGCTGGAACTGAAGCTTTCTTT.

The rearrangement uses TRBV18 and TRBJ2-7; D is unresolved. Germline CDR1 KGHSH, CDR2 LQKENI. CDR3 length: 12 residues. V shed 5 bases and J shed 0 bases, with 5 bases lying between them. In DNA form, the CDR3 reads TGTGCCAGCTCATCTAGCTCCTACGAGCAGTACTTC. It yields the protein CASSSSSYEQYF.

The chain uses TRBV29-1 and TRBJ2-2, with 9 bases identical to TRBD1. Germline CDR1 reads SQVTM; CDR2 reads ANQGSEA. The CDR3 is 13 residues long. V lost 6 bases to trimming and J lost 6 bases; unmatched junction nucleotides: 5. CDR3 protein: CSVIQGAPGELFF. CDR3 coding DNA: TGCAGCGTCATACAGGGGGCCCCCGGGGAGCTGTTTTTT.

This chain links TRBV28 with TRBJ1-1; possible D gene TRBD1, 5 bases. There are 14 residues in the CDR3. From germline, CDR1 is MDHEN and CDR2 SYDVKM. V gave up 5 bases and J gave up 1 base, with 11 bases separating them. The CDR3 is CASSISGQNTEAFF. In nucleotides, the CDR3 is TGTGCCAGCAGTATATCAGGGCAGAACACTGAAGCTTTCTTT.

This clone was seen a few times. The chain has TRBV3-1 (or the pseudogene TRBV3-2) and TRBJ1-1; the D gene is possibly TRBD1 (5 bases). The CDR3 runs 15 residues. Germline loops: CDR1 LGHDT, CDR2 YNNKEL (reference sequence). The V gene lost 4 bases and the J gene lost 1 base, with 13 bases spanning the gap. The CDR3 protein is CASSPQRTQNTEAFF. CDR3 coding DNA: TGTGCCAGCAGCCCCCAACGGACACAGAACACTGAAGCTTTCTTT.

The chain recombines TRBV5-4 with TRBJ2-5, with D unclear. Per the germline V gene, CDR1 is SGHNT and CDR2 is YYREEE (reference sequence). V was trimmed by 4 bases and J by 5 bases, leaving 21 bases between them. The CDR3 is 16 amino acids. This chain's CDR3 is CASSPSVRYERETQYF. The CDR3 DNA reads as TGTGCCAGCAGCCCGTCGGTGCGCTACGAACGGGAGACCCAGTACTTC.

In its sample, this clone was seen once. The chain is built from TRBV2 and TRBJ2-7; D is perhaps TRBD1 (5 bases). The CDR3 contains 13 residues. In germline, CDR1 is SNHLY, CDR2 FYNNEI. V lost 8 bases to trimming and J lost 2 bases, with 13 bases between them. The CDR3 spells CASRPGLPYEQYF. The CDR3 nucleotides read TGTGCCAGCCGCCCAGGGCTCCCCTACGAGCAGTACTTC.

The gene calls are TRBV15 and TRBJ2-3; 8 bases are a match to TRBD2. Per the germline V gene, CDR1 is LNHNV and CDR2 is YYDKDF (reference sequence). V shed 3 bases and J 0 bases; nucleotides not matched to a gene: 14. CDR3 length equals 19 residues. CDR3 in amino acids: CATSSKMALAGVSTDTQYF. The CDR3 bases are TGTGCCACCAGCAGCAAAATGGCCCTAGCGGGCGTGAGCACAGATACGCAGTATTTT.

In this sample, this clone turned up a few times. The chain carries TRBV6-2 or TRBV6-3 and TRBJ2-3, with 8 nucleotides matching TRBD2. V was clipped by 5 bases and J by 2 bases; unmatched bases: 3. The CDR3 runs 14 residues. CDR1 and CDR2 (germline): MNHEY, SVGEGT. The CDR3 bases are TGTGCCAGCAGTGTAGCGGGAACCACAGATACGCAGTATTTT. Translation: CASSVAGTTDTQYF.

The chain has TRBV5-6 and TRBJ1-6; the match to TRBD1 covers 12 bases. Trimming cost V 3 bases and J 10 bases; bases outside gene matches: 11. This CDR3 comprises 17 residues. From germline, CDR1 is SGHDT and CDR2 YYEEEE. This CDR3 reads CASSYGTGGVGGSPLHF. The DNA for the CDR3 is TGTGCCAGCAGCTACGGGACAGGGGGCGTCGGGGGCTCACCCCTCCACTTT.